A single sample is the source of the 32 T cell receptor beta chains below, sequenced in a study of blood T cell repertoires in COVID-19 (dated by TCRdb to about 2020). Libraries were built with the immunoSEQ multiplex PCR assay. Held by TCRdb, this immuneACCESS table contains in-frame sequences only and omits some clones. Under half of the omission traces to an unresolved V gene where checked; the cause of the rest is unknown. This sample is represented by 150,000 to 180,000 clones; around 84% of them were singletons. Of the sample, around 7% falls within the top ten clones. Source material: PBMCs or T cells enriched from blood (not recorded which). The receptors derive from a man in his fifties or sixties who had recovered from COVID-19.

This clone is a singleton in its sample. The rearrangement links TRBV3-1 (or the pseudogene TRBV3-2) to TRBJ1-2, with 10 positions matching TRBD1. The germline V gene encodes CDR1 LGHDT and CDR2 YNNKEL (reference sequence). The CDR3 sequence is 15 residues long. J lost 3 bases, V lost 3 bases, and 4 bases had no gene match. In DNA form, the CDR3 reads TGTGCCAGCAGCCATACGACAGGGGGCCACTATGGCTACACCTTC. Translated: CASSHTTGGHYGYTF.

This chain uses TRBV11-3 with TRBJ2-1; a weak D match, TRBD1 (5 bases). Germline CDR1 SGHNT, CDR2 YENEEA. The V end was cut by 5 bases, the J end by 1 base, with 12 bases between. CDR3 size: 15 residues. CDR3 protein: CASSPRQKSYNEQFF. CDR3 nucleotide sequence: TGTGCCAGCAGCCCAAGACAGAAGTCCTACAATGAGCAGTTCTTC. Full variable domain (missing parts from reference TRBV11-3 and TRBJ2-1): EAGVVQSPRYKIIEKKQPVAFWCNPISGHNTLYWYLQNLGQGPELLIRYENEEAVDDSQLPKDRFSAERLKGVDSTLKIQPAELGDSAVYLCASSPRQKSYNEQFFGPGTRLTVL.

The CDR3: CASSTGLAGGPGYF. The CDR3, as DNA: TGCGCCAGCAGCACCGGACTAGCGGGGGGCCCCGGGTACTTC. The rearrangement links TRBV5-1 to TRBJ2-5; 14 nucleotides agree with TRBD2. V trimming: 4 bases; J trimming: 13 bases; junction bases outside the gene matches: 9. CDR3 length equals 14 residues. Germline CDR1 SGHRS, CDR2 YFSETQ.

The J gene is TRBJ2-5, the V gene TRBV5-4, with 8 bases matching TRBD2. The CDR3 runs to 16 residues. Per the germline V gene, CDR1 is SGHNT and CDR2 is YYREEE (reference sequence). Trimming removed 2 bases from V and 0 bases from J; junction bases left unmatched: 6. The CDR3 loop reads CASSFETSANQETQYF. CDR3 in DNA: TGTGCCAGCAGCTTCGAGACTAGCGCGAACCAAGAGACCCAGTACTTC.

The V call is TRBV20-1, the J call TRBJ1-5; 9 nucleotides align to TRBD1. The CDR3 is 15 amino acids. V gave up 3 bases and J gave up 2 bases; unmatched junction bases: 5. CDR1 and CDR2 (germline): DFQATT, SNEGSKA (reference sequence). DNA of the CDR3: TGCAGTGCTAGTCGGACAGGGGACGGCAATCAGCCCCAGCATTTT. It yields the protein CSASRTGDGNQPQHF.

The J gene is TRBJ2-7, the V gene TRBV6-5; D possibly corresponds to TRBD2 (6 bases). The CDR3 contains 14 residues. From germline, CDR1 is MNHEY and CDR2 SVGAGI. V was pared by 2 bases and J by 4 bases, with 12 bases between. CDR3 region: CASSYRAGQYEQYF. The CDR3 DNA sequence: TGTGCCAGCAGTTACAGGGCGGGGCAGTACGAGCAGTACTTC.

The V call is TRBV10-3, the J call TRBJ1-2, with a possible D match to TRBD1 (5 bases). The V end lost 3 bases, the J end lost 4 bases, and 9 bases lay between the germline ends. Per the germline V gene, CDR1 is ENHRY and CDR2 is SYGVKD. This CDR3 has 13 residues. CDR3 nucleotide sequence: TGTGCCATCAGTGAAAGGGGATCCTATGGCTACACCTTC. This codes for CAISERGSYGYTF.

The chain combines TRBV15 with TRBJ2-2; possibly TRBD1 for D (6 bases). Germline loops: CDR1 LNHNV, CDR2 YYDKDF (reference sequence). V gave up 10 bases and J gave up 3 bases, with 9 bases separating them. The CDR3 runs to 12 residues. CDR3: CASQGYTGELFF. As DNA, the CDR3 is TGTGCCAGCCAGGGGTACACCGGGGAGCTGTTTTTT.

V and J are TRBV28 and TRBJ1-6; TRBD1 might be the D (5 bases). The germline V gene encodes CDR1 MDHEN and CDR2 SYDVKM. Trimming left V 2 bases short and J 10 bases short, with 6 bases between. The CDR3 is made up of 12 amino acids. CDR3 in DNA: TGTGCCAGCAGTTTAGGACAATCACCCCTCCACTTT. Translation: CASSLGQSPLHF.

The table lists this clone with a few counts. This chain joins TRBV7-8 and TRBJ1-5; D is possibly TRBD1 (5 bases). The CDR3 sequence is 16 residues long. V gave up 1 base and J gave up 7 bases, with 17 bases separating them. CDR1 and CDR2 from the germline V gene are SGHVS and FQNEAQ. CDR3 sequence (DNA): TGTGCCAGCAGCTTAGGCACAAGACAGAGTTTACAGCCCCAGCATTTT. Its protein product is CASSLGTRQSLQPQHF.

The chain employs TRBV10-3 and TRBJ1-5; 8 positions agree with TRBD1. Germline CDR1 is ENHRY and CDR2 is SYGVKD. The J segment lost 2 bases and the V segment lost 11 bases, leaving 8 bases of the junction unmatched. This CDR3 has 14 amino acids. CDR3 in amino acids: CAPRTGSGNQPQHF. The CDR3 DNA sequence: TGTGCCCCGCGGACAGGGTCGGGCAATCAGCCCCAGCATTTT.

The gene calls are TRBV7-3 and TRBJ2-2; the D gene is possibly TRBD2 (6 bases). Germline V CDR1 and CDR2: SGHTA, FQGTGA. CDR3 length equals 15 residues. The germline V and J ends were trimmed by 5 bases and 3 bases, with 13 bases remaining between them. The CDR3 sequence: CASSIGPGDTGELFF. CDR3 nucleotide sequence: TGTGCCAGCAGCATAGGGCCGGGGGACACCGGGGAGCTGTTTTTT.

A few counts support this clone. The chain has TRBV4-2 and TRBJ2-2; 13 positions match TRBD2. The trim removed 3 bases at V and 0 bases at J, leaving 4 bases unmatched. The CDR3 has 18 amino acids. From germline, CDR1 is LGHNA and CDR2 YNFKEQ. The CDR3 DNA reads TGTGCCAGCAGCCAGGTGACTAGCGGGGGGCCGAACACCGGGGAGCTGTTTTTT. Residues: CASSQVTSGGPNTGELFF.

The count of this clone is one. Other DNA variants within this sample encode the same CDR3. The genes are TRBV25-1 and TRBJ1-3; D may be TRBD1 (6 bases). This CDR3 has 13 amino acids. V lost 6 bases and J 0 bases, leaving 6 bases between the germline ends. Germline-derived CDR1 and CDR2 are MGHDK and SYGVNS. The CDR3: CASRDSSGNTIYF. As DNA, the CDR3 is TGTGCCAGCAGGGACAGCTCTGGAAACACCATATATTTT.

The chain couples TRBV5-1 to TRBJ1-1; 8 nucleotides line up with TRBD1. Losses at the gene ends were 0 bases for V and 4 bases for J; bases not matched to a gene: 5. The CDR3 consists of 15 residues. Germline V gene sequence: CDR1 SGHRS, CDR2 YFSETQ. In DNA form, the CDR3 reads TGCGCCAGCAGCTTGGGGGCAGGGGGCCTCACTGAAGCTTTCTTT. Residues: CASSLGAGGLTEAFF.

The chain couples TRBV6-5 to TRBJ2-7; 10 nucleotides line up with TRBD1. This CDR3 spans 14 amino acids. Trimming cost V 8 bases and J 3 bases; bases outside gene matches: 7. Germline CDR1 reads MNHEY; CDR2 reads SVGAGI. The DNA for the CDR3 is TGTGCCAGCCCACCGGGACAGGGGAACTACGAGCAGTACTTC. It is translated as CASPPGQGNYEQYF.

This chain connects TRBV5-6 to TRBJ1-2; unclear D gene. This CDR3 is built from 12 residues. Trimming took 4 bases from V and 5 from J, leaving 9 bases between them. CDR1 is SGHDT and CDR2 is YYEEEE in the germline V gene. The CDR3 nucleotides read TGTGCCAGCAGCCCGGGGAATTATGGCTACACCTTC. This encodes CASSPGNYGYTF.

This clone was counted once. The rearrangement joins TRBV7-3 to TRBJ1-2; 10 bases align to TRBD1. The CDR3 contains 14 residues. Germline-derived CDR1 and CDR2 are SGHTA and FQGTGA. J gave up 4 bases and V 5 bases, and 4 bases lay outside the gene matches. The CDR3, as DNA: TGTGCCAGCAGCCTAGGACAGGGGGTCTATGGCTACACCTTC. Its protein is CASSLGQGVYGYTF.

Written as DNA, the CDR3 is TGTGCCAGCTCACCAAACAGGGGTTCCCAAGAGACCCAGTACTTC. This encodes CASSPNRGSQETQYF. The genes are TRBV18 and TRBJ2-5, with 7 bases fitting TRBD1. CDR3 length equals 15 residues. CDR1 is KGHSH and CDR2 is LQKENI in the germline V gene. The V and J ends lost 2 bases and 1 base, in that order; junction bases with no gene match: 4.

The chain uses TRBV3-1 (or the pseudogene TRBV3-2) and TRBJ2-4; weak D call: TRBD2 (6 bases). CDR1 and CDR2 (germline): LGHDT, YNNKEL (reference sequence). Trimming stripped 5 bases from V and 0 bases from J, with 11 bases between. CDR3 length: 15 amino acids. The CDR3, as DNA: TGTGCCAGCAGCTACAAGGGACTAGCCAAAAACATTCAGTACTTC. Protein sequence: CASSYKGLAKNIQYF.

Here the CDR3 reads CASSQGDRVAGANVLTF. DNA for the CDR3: TGCGCCAGCAGCCAAGGCGACAGGGTCGCTGGGGCCAACGTCCTGACTTTC. The rearrangement links TRBV4-1 to TRBJ2-6; 7 bases agree with TRBD1. The ends lost 1 base at V and 2 bases at J; junction bases unmatched: 5. The length of the CDR3 is 17 residues. CDR1 and CDR2 from the germline V gene are MGHRA and YSYEKL.

The V gene is TRBV6-1, the J gene TRBJ2-5; D perhaps matches TRBD1 (6 bases). Germline-derived CDR1 and CDR2 are MNHNS and SASEGT. Trimming took off 2 bases at V and 1 base at J, with 11 bases between the two ends. The CDR3 consists of 15 residues. The CDR3 is CASSEQGRAQETQYF. The DNA for the CDR3 is TGTGCCAGCAGTGAACAGGGGCGGGCCCAAGAGACCCAGTACTTC.

This clone was seen only once. V gene TRBV2 combines with J gene TRBJ1-4; D perhaps matches TRBD1 (5 bases). Per germline, CDR1 SNHLY and CDR2 FYNNEI. There are 13 residues in the CDR3. Trimming removed 7 bases at V and 3 bases at J, with 9 bases between. CDR3 sequence reads: CASIRQSNEKLFF. CDR3 nucleotide sequence: TGTGCCAGCATCCGACAGTCTAATGAAAAACTGTTTTTT.

The genes are TRBV5-4 and TRBJ1-4; D uncertain. Trimming left V 1 base short and J 5 bases short, with 3 bases between. Germline CDR1 SGHNT, CDR2 YYREEE (reference sequence). The CDR3 covers 12 residues. This CDR3 is CASSLQNEKLFF. CDR3 DNA sequence: TGTGCCAGCAGCTTGCAAAATGAAAAACTGTTTTTT.

J is TRBJ2-2 and V is TRBV18; possibly TRBD2 for D (6 bases). The CDR3 is 15 residues long. The germline V and J ends were trimmed by 5 bases and 0 bases, with 10 bases remaining between them. The germline CDR1 and CDR2 sequences are KGHSH and LQKENI. The DNA of the CDR3 is TGTGCCAGCTCATCCGGGACTGCGAACACCGGGGAGCTGTTTTTT. Its protein product is CASSSGTANTGELFF.

The chain combines TRBV9 with TRBJ2-2, with 9 positions matching TRBD2. V lost 0 bases and J lost 0; bases outside the gene matches: 12. Germline V lookup: CDR1 SGDLS, CDR2 YYNGEE. The CDR3 is 20 residues long. In DNA form, the CDR3 reads TGTGCCAGCAGCGTAGATCATGGCGGGGGGGCCTATCCGAACACCGGGGAGCTGTTTTTT. Its protein product is CASSVDHGGGAYPNTGELFF.

This clone has just a few counts. The chain uses TRBV5-5 and TRBJ1-6, with D hard to call. This CDR3 region has 14 residues. Trimming removed 0 bases at V and 7 bases at J, with 8 bases between. The V gene's germline CDR1 is SGHKS and CDR2 YYEKEE (reference sequence). The CDR3 loop reads CASSLGRENSPLHF. CDR3 sequence (DNA): TGTGCCAGCAGCTTGGGACGGGAAAATTCACCCCTCCACTTT.

V and J are TRBV7-9 and TRBJ1-5; tentative D call: TRBD1 (5 bases). Trimming took 0 bases from V and 3 from J, leaving 6 bases between them. Germline V gene data show CDR1 as SEHNR and CDR2 as FQNEAQ (reference sequence). This CDR3 has 14 residues. This chain's CDR3 is CASSLAGLNQPQHF. In nucleotides, the CDR3 is TGTGCCAGCAGCTTAGCGGGGCTCAATCAGCCCCAGCATTTT.

The chain couples TRBV6-1 to TRBJ2-7; 8 bases fit TRBD1. CDR1 is MNHNS, CDR2 SASEGT, per germline. Trimming took 3 bases from V and 3 from J; bases not matched to a gene: 4. The CDR3 loop spans 14 amino acids. In nucleotides, the CDR3 is TGTGCCAGCAGTGACAGGGGGCGGAGCTACGAGCAGTACTTC. Amino acid sequence: CASSDRGRSYEQYF.

This clone was observed a handful of times. This sequence joins TRBV18 and TRBJ1-6, with 7 bases fitting TRBD1. CDR1 is KGHSH, CDR2 LQKENI, per germline. The ends lost 4 bases at V and 5 bases at J; junction bases unmatched: 8. CDR3 size: 16 residues. CDR3 loop: CASSLQGTDNNSPLHF. The CDR3 DNA sequence: TGTGCCAGCTCACTACAAGGGACAGATAATAATTCACCCCTCCACTTT.

The genes are TRBV28 and TRBJ1-2; D is undetermined. CDR3 length equals 15 residues. Looked up from germline, CDR1 is MDHEN and CDR2 is SYDVKM. The V and J ends lost 5 bases and 5 bases respectively, with 18 bases between them. CDR3 in amino acids: CASSPHTGRNYGYTF. CDR3 sequence (DNA): TGTGCCAGCAGTCCACATACCGGGAGGAATTATGGCTACACCTTC.

The chain recombines TRBV5-1 with TRBJ1-1, with 8 positions matching TRBD1. CDR3 size: 14 residues. CDR1 SGHRS and CDR2 YFSETQ come from the germline V gene. Germline trimming cut 2 bases from V and 5 bases from J; bases unmatched to any gene: 5. CDR3 DNA: TGCGCCAGCAGCTTTCGACAGGGGATGACTGAAGCTTTCTTT. It is translated as CASSFRQGMTEAFF. Complete variable domain (other parts from reference TRBV5-1 and TRBJ1-1): KAGVTQTPRYLIKTRGQQVTLSCSPISGHRSVSWYQQTPGQGLQFLFEYFSETQRNKGNFPGRFSGRQFSNSRSEMNVSTLELGDSALYLCASSFRQGMTEAFFGQGTRLTVV.